This T cell receptor beta chain was identified in a study of blood T cell repertoires in COVID-19. Study summary: Material from acute and convalescent COVID-19 was sourced from the United States, Italy and Spain. Sources were T cells, B-cell-depleted T cells, or PBMCs; the material itself was cDNA or gDNA.

Per the original data handling: Estimation of nucleated cell counts relied on the amplification of reference gene primers. Assay: immunoSEQ multiplex PCR; the TCRdb copy retains only in-frame clones and omits some. The DNA was the basis for D and trimming; V, J and clone size are from that table. Of 150,000 to 170,000 clones listed, 70% to 90% were seen once; the top ten hold about 0.63%. This CDR3 comprises 13 residues. In germline, CDR1 is MNHEY, CDR2 SVGAGI. V lost 7 bases, J lost 0 bases, and 6 bases lay in between. The Seattle patients joined while their infection was active and were tracked longitudinally afterward.

The sequencing sample was made of peripheral blood. V is TRBV6-5 and J is TRBJ1-4; the D gene is possibly TRBD1 (5 bases). The origin of this receptor is a man in his 60s with COVID-19, enrolled during active disease. The CDR3 coding sequence is TGTGCCAGCATCAGGGCAACTAATGAAAAACTGTTTTTT. As protein: CASIRATNEKLFF.